This T cell receptor (beta chain) originates from a study of shared clonotypes between healthy human individuals. All donors were healthy HIV-negative adults lacking recent acute infections or vaccinations. All the donors were Caucasian adults who lived in Nashville, Tennessee. Splitting of each subset's genomic DNA was done evenly across several immunoSEQ plates. Original handling: There were no quality scores in the junction-only immunoSEQ sequences, so filtering differed. TCRdb's table, derived via immunoSEQ multiplex PCR, lists solely in-frame clones and lacks some. D and trimming come from the DNA, and the V and J calls and clone size come from that table. Here the sample spans 550,000 to 800,000 clones, approximately 79% being singletons. The sample consisted of memory CD4+ T cells sorted from blood. Subset in this sample: CD45RA-negative fraction. The sequence derives from a woman aged 25 to 45 in good health.

CDR3 DNA: TGTGCCAGTAGTGGGGACAGGGGGCGCGGACAGCCCCAGCATTTT. Its protein is CASSGDRGRGQPQHF. The chain combines TRBV19 with TRBJ1-5; TRBD1 matches 12 bases. Germline CDR1 reads LNHDA; CDR2 reads SQIVND (reference sequence). The CDR3 length is 15 residues. The junction had 6 bases not matched to a gene; V was cut back by 5 bases and J by 7 bases. The entire variable domain, with the rest obtained from reference TRBV19 and TRBJ1-5, is as follows: DGGITQSPKYLFRKEGQNVTLSCEQNLNHDAMYWYRQDPGQGLRLIYYSQIVNDFQKGDIAEGYSVSREKKESFPLTVTSAQKNPTAFYLCASSGDRGRGQPQHFGDGTRLSIL.